The entry below describes one T cell receptor (beta chain). The method was immunoSEQ multiplex PCR; TCRdb's version includes in-frame clones alone and lacks a portion of them. The sample records roughly 500,000 clones, nearly 90% being singletons. The sample comes from a study of blood T cell repertoires in COVID-19. Germline CDR1 and CDR2: MNHEY and SVGAGI. This CDR3 is built from 14 residues. V dropped 5 bases and J dropped 3 bases, with 13 bases sitting between them. Sequenced sample: peripheral blood. The sequence was obtained from a man between 18 and 29 years old with COVID-19, enrolled during active disease. J is TRBJ1-1 and V is TRBV6-5; D remains ambiguous. CDR3 DNA sequence: TGTGCCAGCAGTCGGAGGCGGCAGTACACTGAAGCTTTCTTT. As protein: CASSRRRQYTEAFF.